This entry lists 27 T cell receptor beta chains sequenced from one sample in a study of blood T cell repertoires in COVID-19. Clones were read by immunoSEQ multiplex PCR, and TCRdb kept only the in-frame ones, dropping some. The repertoire holds some 72,000 clones, with 80% to 90% as singletons. The sample comprised peripheral blood. These receptors all stem from a man aged 60-69 years with acute or convalescent COVID-19.

This sequence joins TRBV7-8 and TRBJ2-7; 7 nucleotides agree with TRBD1. The CDR3 sequence is 13 residues long. Per the germline V gene, CDR1 is SGHVS and CDR2 is FQNEAQ. Trimming cost V 3 bases and J 4 bases; bases outside gene matches: 3. CDR3 protein: CASSFRGPYEQYF. The CDR3 DNA is TGTGCCAGCAGCTTTAGGGGGCCGTACGAGCAGTACTTC.

This chain links TRBV5-4 with TRBJ2-1; TRBD2 matches at 13 bases. J gave up 7 bases and V 4 bases, and 5 bases lay outside the gene matches. CDR3 length: 15 residues. The germline V gene encodes CDR1 SGHNT and CDR2 YYREEE (reference sequence). The CDR3 bases are TGTGCCAGCAGCCCGGCGACTAGCGGGAGGAATGAGCAGTTCTTC. Amino acids: CASSPATSGRNEQFF.

This clone has just a few counts. The J gene is TRBJ1-2, the V gene TRBV30; the match to TRBD1 covers 9 bases. Per the germline V gene, CDR1 is GTSNPN and CDR2 is SVGIG (reference sequence). The CDR3 spans 13 residues. J was trimmed by 8 bases and V by 5 bases; bases with no gene match: 9. DNA of the CDR3: TGTGCCTGGGTACCGGGACAGGGATTCGGCTACACCTTC. This translates into CAWVPGQGFGYTF.

The V call is TRBV24-1, the J call TRBJ2-1, with 7 bases that match TRBD1. Trimming removed 2 bases from V and 2 bases from J; junction bases left unmatched: 2. There are 15 residues in the CDR3. Germline-derived CDR1 and CDR2 are KGHDR and SFDVKD. CDR3 DNA sequence: TGTGCCACCAGTGATTCCGGACAGGCCTACAATGAGCAGTTCTTC. It specifies CATSDSGQAYNEQFF.

The V call is TRBV12-5, the J call TRBJ2-5, with TRBD1 matching over 8 bases. The V segment lost 5 bases and the J segment 2 bases; nucleotides outside the gene matches: 10. CDR3 length: 16 residues. CDR1 is LGHNT and CDR2 is FRNRAP in the germline V gene. The CDR3 is CASGPWTGNHQETQYF. CDR3 in DNA: TGTGCTAGTGGTCCTTGGACAGGGAACCATCAAGAGACCCAGTACTTC.

The chain carries TRBV5-8 and TRBJ2-7; 10 positions match TRBD1. In germline, CDR1 is SGHTS, CDR2 YDEGEE. The CDR3 sequence is 15 residues long. Trimming took 0 bases from V and 5 from J; bases not matched to a gene: 5. CDR3 amino acids: CASSLGGQGFDEQYF. As DNA, the CDR3 is TGTGCCAGCAGCTTGGGGGGACAGGGGTTTGACGAGCAGTACTTC. Full variable domain (remainder filled in from reference TRBV5-8 and TRBJ2-7): EAGVTQSPTHLIKTRGQQATLRCSPISGHTSVYWYQQALGLGLQFLLWYDEGEERNRGNFPPRFSGRQFPNYSSELNVNALELEDSALYLCASSLGGQGFDEQYFGPGTRLTVT.

This clone was seen only once. This rearrangement joins TRBV9 to TRBJ2-5, with D tentatively TRBD2 (7 bases). Trimming cost V 4 bases and J 7 bases, with 17 bases left between them. The CDR3 is 14 residues long. In germline, CDR1 is SGDLS, CDR2 YYNGEE. CDR3: CASSLLEGGVTQYF. CDR3 nucleotide sequence: TGTGCCAGCAGCCTCCTAGAAGGGGGGGTGACCCAGTACTTC.

The chain carries TRBV6-6 and TRBJ2-3, with 8 positions matching TRBD2. CDR1 and CDR2 from the germline V gene are MNHNY and SVGAGI (reference sequence). V was pared by 2 bases and J by 1 base, with 5 bases of the junction left unmatched. The CDR3 has 16 residues. DNA for the CDR3: TGTGCCAGCAGTTACCTCACAGCGGGGGGCACAGATACGCAGTATTTT. It encodes CASSYLTAGGTDTQYF.

The chain has TRBV30 and TRBJ1-3, with 7 nucleotides matching TRBD1. This CDR3 comprises 14 residues. Germline-derived CDR1 and CDR2 are GTSNPN and SVGIG (reference sequence). V dropped 2 bases and J dropped 2; count of bases not matched to a gene: 3. CDR3 DNA sequence: TGTGCCTGGAGTCGGGGACAGACTGGAAACACCATATATTTT. Translating gives CAWSRGQTGNTIYF.

The genes are TRBV4-1 and TRBJ1-1; D is uncertain. The V end lost 0 bases, the J end lost 7 bases, and 15 bases lay between the germline ends. The CDR3 length is 15 residues. Germline lookup yields CDR1 MGHRA and CDR2 YSYEKL. The CDR3 region is CASSQDGPGWVEAFF. The CDR3 nucleotides read TGCGCCAGCAGCCAAGATGGGCCAGGTTGGGTTGAAGCTTTCTTT.

This chain connects TRBV24-1 to TRBJ1-4, with a possible D match to TRBD1 (5 bases). CDR1 is KGHDR, CDR2 SFDVKD, per germline. The CDR3 loop spans 12 amino acids. V dropped 4 bases and J dropped 7 bases, with 6 bases sitting between them. CDR3 bases: TGTGCCACCAGTGAAGACAGTGAAAAACTGTTTTTT. Its protein product is CATSEDSEKLFF.

The DNA of the CDR3 is TGTGCCAGCAGTGAAATACGGCTAGCAGGCGGGGAGCTGTTTTTT. Encoded protein: CASSEIRLAGGELFF. The rearrangement uses TRBV2 and TRBJ2-2; a weak D match, TRBD2 (5 bases). The CDR3 totals 15 residues. The V gene's germline CDR1 is SNHLY and CDR2 FYNNEI. With 2 bases removed from V and 7 bases from J, the gap between germline ends came to 14 bases. Full variable domain (missing parts from reference TRBV2 and TRBJ2-2): EPEVTQTPSHQVTQMGQEVILRCVPISNHLYFYWYRQILGQKVEFLVSFYNNEISEKSEIFDDQFSVERPDGSNFTLKIRSTKLEDSAMYFCASSEIRLAGGELFFGEGSRLTVL.

V is TRBV6-1 and J is TRBJ2-1, with 12 bases fitting TRBD2. V shed 3 bases and J 4 bases; nucleotides not matched to a gene: 4. Germline CDR1 and CDR2: MNHNS and SASEGT. The CDR3 is made up of 16 amino acids. The chain's CDR3 is CASSDQGLAGYNEQFF. DNA for the CDR3: TGTGCCAGCAGTGACCAAGGACTAGCGGGATACAATGAGCAGTTCTTC.

The chain is built from TRBV5-1 and TRBJ2-1; the match to TRBD1 covers 7 bases. The V gene end was trimmed by 3 bases and the J gene end by 8 bases; junction bases not matched to a gene: 11. Per the germline V gene, CDR1 is SGHRS and CDR2 is YFSETQ. CDR3 length: 15 residues. CDR3 DNA: TGCGCCAGCAGCTCCTCGACAGGGTTTTTCGATGAGCAGTTCTTC. Protein product: CASSSSTGFFDEQFF.

The rearrangement links TRBV6-5 to TRBJ2-3, with TRBD2 matching 9 bases. Germline CDR1 and CDR2: MNHEY and SVGAGI. This CDR3 spans 15 amino acids. Trimming removed 5 bases from V and 2 bases from J; junction bases left unmatched: 5. CDR3 coding DNA: TGTGCCAGCAGTCTTGAGCGGGGGGTCACAGATACGCAGTATTTT. Its translation: CASSLERGVTDTQYF.

The chain has TRBV7-2 and TRBJ2-7; 11 bases fit TRBD2. CDR3 length: 15 residues. CDR1 is SGHTA and CDR2 is FQGNSA in the germline V gene. The J segment lost 6 bases and the V segment lost 4 bases, leaving 8 bases of the junction unmatched. CDR3 in DNA: TGTGCCAGCAGCTCCCGTAGCGGGGGGGACGCCGAGCAGTACTTC. The encoded protein is CASSSRSGGDAEQYF.

The genes are TRBV27 and TRBJ2-5; no reliable D call. The CDR3 consists of 13 residues. Trimming cost V 6 bases and J 0 bases, with 8 bases left between them. Germline V gene sequence: CDR1 MNHEY, CDR2 SMNVEV (reference sequence). The CDR3 DNA sequence: TGTGCCAGCAGCTCCAGGAACCAAGAGACCCAGTACTTC. Residues: CASSSRNQETQYF.

The V gene is TRBV3-1 (or the pseudogene TRBV3-2), the J gene TRBJ1-6; TRBD1 is a possible D gene (5 bases). The CDR3 loop spans 17 amino acids. CDR1 is LGHDT, CDR2 YNNKEL, per germline (reference sequence). The V end was cut by 0 bases, the J end by 0 bases, with 9 bases between. As DNA, the CDR3 is TGTGCCAGCAGCCAAGATGGGCAGGGCTCCTATAATTCACCCCTCCACTTT. Translating it yields CASSQDGQGSYNSPLHF.

This chain uses TRBV6-2 or TRBV6-3 with TRBJ2-7, with D possibly being TRBD2 (5 bases). Germline CDR1 MNHEY, CDR2 SVGEGT. V shed 6 bases and J shed 0 bases, with 18 bases lying between them. There are 16 residues in the CDR3. In nucleotides, the CDR3 is TGTGCCAGCAGCCCTTCCACGCCCGGGAACTCCTACGAGCAGTACTTC. Encoded protein: CASSPSTPGNSYEQYF.

The V gene is TRBV19, the J gene TRBJ2-7, with D possibly being TRBD2 (5 bases). This CDR3 is built from 14 residues. Germline V lookup: CDR1 LNHDA, CDR2 SQIVND (reference sequence). With 4 bases removed from V and 5 bases from J, the gap between germline ends came to 15 bases. The CDR3 DNA sequence: TGTGCCAGTAGTAATGGACTCCCCTTCGACGAGCAGTACTTC. Translating gives CASSNGLPFDEQYF.

The V gene is TRBV5-1, the J gene TRBJ1-1; 8 bases map to TRBD1. V gave up 3 bases and J gave up 4 bases; unmatched junction bases: 5. CDR1 is SGHRS and CDR2 is YFSETQ in the germline V gene. The CDR3 spans 14 residues. CDR3: CASSSGQGTTEAFF. Here the CDR3 DNA reads TGCGCCAGCAGCTCCGGACAGGGAACCACTGAAGCTTTCTTT.

In the case of this clone: Different DNA sequences within this sample yield the same CDR3. This chain joins TRBV18 and TRBJ2-7; the D is unclear. Per the germline V gene, CDR1 is KGHSH and CDR2 is LQKENI. Trimming pared 6 bases from V and 0 bases from J, leaving 6 bases between. This CDR3 region has 12 residues. CDR3 in DNA: TGTGCCAGCTCGCCGAGCTCCTACGAGCAGTACTTC. This translates into CASSPSSYEQYF.

V usage is TRBV7-8 and J usage is TRBJ2-1; D possibly corresponds to TRBD2 (5 bases). In germline, CDR1 is SGHVS, CDR2 FQNEAQ. The CDR3 runs to 14 residues. Trimming stripped 2 bases from V and 6 bases from J, with 11 bases between. The CDR3 here is CASSLTSGSNEQFF. CDR3 nucleotides: TGTGCCAGCAGCTTAACGTCGGGGAGCAATGAGCAGTTCTTC.

Here the CDR3 DNA reads TGCGCCAGCAAAAGGGGTAGGGCTAGCGGGAGAAACTACGAGCAGTACTTC. It specifies CASKRGRASGRNYEQYF. The rearrangement joins TRBV10-2 to TRBJ2-7; 10 bases align to TRBD2. This CDR3 is built from 17 residues. Trimming at V came to 7 bases and at J to 3 bases, leaving 15 bases not matched to a gene. Germline values: CDR1 WSHSY, CDR2 SAAADI.

This clone occurred a few times. V gene TRBV2 combines with J gene TRBJ1-5, with D possibly matching TRBD1 (5 bases). Germline lookup yields CDR1 SNHLY and CDR2 FYNNEI. The CDR3 covers 14 residues. The V end lost 4 bases, the J end lost 6 bases, and 13 bases lay between the germline ends. CDR3 region: CASSARREVQPQHF. The CDR3 coding sequence is TGTGCCAGCAGTGCCCGCAGGGAGGTTCAGCCCCAGCATTTT.

This chain connects TRBV21-1 to TRBJ2-7; the D call TRBD1 from the table was never checked on the DNA. TRBV21-1 represents a pseudogene. This CDR3 region has 16 residues. CDR3 bases: TGTGCCAGCAGCCGCTCGACGAACAGGGACTCCTACGAGCAGTACTTC. Amino acid sequence: CASSRSTNRDSYEQYF.

The rearrangement links TRBV5-6 to TRBJ1-4; D gene ambiguous. CDR1 is SGHDT, CDR2 YYEEEE, per germline. The CDR3 extends over 15 amino acids. Trimming removed 0 bases from V and 3 bases from J, with 9 bases in between. The CDR3 sequence is CASSLGLRPNEKLFF. The CDR3 DNA is TGTGCCAGCAGCTTGGGACTCCGGCCTAATGAAAAACTGTTTTTT.